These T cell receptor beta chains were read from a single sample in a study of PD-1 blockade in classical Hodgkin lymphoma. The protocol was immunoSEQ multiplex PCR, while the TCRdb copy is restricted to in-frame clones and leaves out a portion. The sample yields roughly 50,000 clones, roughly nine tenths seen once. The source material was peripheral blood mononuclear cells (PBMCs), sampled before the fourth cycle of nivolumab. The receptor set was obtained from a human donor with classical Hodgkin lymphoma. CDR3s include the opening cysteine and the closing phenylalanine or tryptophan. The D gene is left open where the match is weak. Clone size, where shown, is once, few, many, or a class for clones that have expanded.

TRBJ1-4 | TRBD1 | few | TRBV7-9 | CASSLADRGDEKLFF | TGTGCCAGCAGCTTAGCCGACAGGGGGGATGAAAAACTGTTTTTT
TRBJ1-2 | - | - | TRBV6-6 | CASSHGTTLAYGYTF | TGTGCCAGCAGTCACGGGACAACCCTAGCCTATGGCTACACCTTC
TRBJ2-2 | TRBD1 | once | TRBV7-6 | CASSLPGQGRNTGELFF | TGTGCCAGCAGCTTACCAGGACAGGGGCGTAACACCGGGGAGCTGTTTTTT
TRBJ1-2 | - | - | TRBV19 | CASTRFGQTNYGYTF | TGTGCCAGTACCCGATTTGGGCAGACCAACTATGGCTACACCTTC
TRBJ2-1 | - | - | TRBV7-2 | CASSLVVTRGGSYNEQFF | TGTGCCAGCAGCTTAGTCGTAACGCGGGGTGGCTCCTACAATGAGCAGTTCTTC
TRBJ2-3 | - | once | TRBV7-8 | CASNPGILTDTQYF | TGTGCCAGCAACCCGGGAATTCTCACAGATACGCAGTATTTT
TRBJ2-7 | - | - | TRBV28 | CASSPVGSSYEQYF | TGTGCCAGCAGCCCTGTCGGCAGCTCCTACGAGCAGTACTTC
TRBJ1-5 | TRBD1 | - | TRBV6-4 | CASSARDRGNSNQPQHF | TGTGCCAGCAGCGCACGCGACAGGGGAAATAGCAATCAGCCCCAGCATTTT
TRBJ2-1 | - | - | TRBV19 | CASRSNLYNEQFF | TGTGCCAGTAGAAGTAACCTCTACAATGAGCAGTTCTTC
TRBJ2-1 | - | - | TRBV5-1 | CASRGLGTYNEQFF | TGCGCCAGCAGGGGACTTGGAACCTACAATGAGCAGTTCTTC
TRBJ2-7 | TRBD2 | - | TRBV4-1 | CASSQETGLAVYEQYF | TGCGCCAGCAGCCAAGAGACGGGACTAGCGGTTTACGAGCAGTACTTC
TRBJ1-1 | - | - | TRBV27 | CASSRHALTGGTEAFF | TGTGCCAGCAGTCGACACGCCCTAACAGGTGGTACTGAAGCTTTCTTT
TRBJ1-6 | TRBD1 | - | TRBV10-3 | CAIRPTGTENSPLHF | TGTGCCATCAGACCCACTGGGACAGAAAATTCACCCCTCCACTTT
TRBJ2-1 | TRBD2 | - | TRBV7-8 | CASSLSGLAGGGPNEQFF | TGTGCCAGCAGCTTGTCCGGACTAGCGGGGGGGGGACCGAATGAGCAGTTCTTC
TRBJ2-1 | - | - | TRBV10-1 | CASSGGQSYNEQFF | TGCGCCAGCAGCGGGGGGCAGTCTTACAATGAGCAGTTCTTC
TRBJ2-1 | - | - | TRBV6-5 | CASRGASSYNEQFF | TGTGCCAGCAGGGGTGCCAGCTCCTACAATGAGCAGTTCTTC
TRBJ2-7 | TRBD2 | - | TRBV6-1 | CASTGRGSTYEQYF | TGTGCCAGCACGGGGAGGGGCAGTACCTACGAGCAGTACTTC